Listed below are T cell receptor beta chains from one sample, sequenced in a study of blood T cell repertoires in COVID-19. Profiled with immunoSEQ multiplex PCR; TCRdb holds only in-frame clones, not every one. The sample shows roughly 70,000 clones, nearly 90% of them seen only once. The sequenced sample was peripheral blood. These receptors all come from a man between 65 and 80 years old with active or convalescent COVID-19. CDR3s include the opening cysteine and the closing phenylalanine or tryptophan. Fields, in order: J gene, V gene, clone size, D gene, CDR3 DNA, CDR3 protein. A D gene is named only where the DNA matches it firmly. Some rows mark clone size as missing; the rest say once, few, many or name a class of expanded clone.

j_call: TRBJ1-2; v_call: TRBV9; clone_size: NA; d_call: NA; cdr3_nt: TGTGCCAGCAGCGTAAGGGCGGGCGGAGAGGATGGCTACACCTTC; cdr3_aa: CASSVRAGGEDGYTF
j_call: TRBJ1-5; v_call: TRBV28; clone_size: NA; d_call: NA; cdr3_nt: TGTGCCAGCAGTTTTCGACAGAAAAGCAATCAGCCCCAGCATTTT; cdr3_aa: CASSFRQKSNQPQHF
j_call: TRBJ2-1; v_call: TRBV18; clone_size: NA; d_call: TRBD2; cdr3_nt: TGTGCCAGCTCACCAGTAAGCGGGGGATACAATGAGCAGTTCTTC; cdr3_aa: CASSPVSGGYNEQFF
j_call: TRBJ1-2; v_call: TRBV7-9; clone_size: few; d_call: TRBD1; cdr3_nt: TGTGCCAGCGGGACAGGGGGTGGCTACACCTTC; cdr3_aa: CASGTGGGYTF
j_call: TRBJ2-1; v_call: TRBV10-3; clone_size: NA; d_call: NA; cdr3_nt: TGTGCCATCAGGGGGACTTTTAGGGATGAGCAGTTCTTC; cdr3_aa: CAIRGTFRDEQFF
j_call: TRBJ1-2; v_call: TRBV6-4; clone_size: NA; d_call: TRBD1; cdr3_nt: TGTGCCAGCAGCCAGACAGGGGAATATGGCTACACCTTC; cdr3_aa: CASSQTGEYGYTF
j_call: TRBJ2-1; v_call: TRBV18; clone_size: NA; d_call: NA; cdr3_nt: TGTGCCAGCTCCCCGGACTTAAGGAATGAGCAGTTCTTC; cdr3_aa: CASSPDLRNEQFF
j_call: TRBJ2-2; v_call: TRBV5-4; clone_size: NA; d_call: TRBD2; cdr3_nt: TGTGCCAGCAGCTTGGCGCGGGGGGGCGGTCACGGGGAGCTGTTTTTT; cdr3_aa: CASSLARGGGHGELFF
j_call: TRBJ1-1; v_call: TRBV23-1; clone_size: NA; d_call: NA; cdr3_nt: TGCGCCCCCGACGACCGGGAGATGGGGAACACTGAAGCTTTCTTT; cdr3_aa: CAPDDREMGNTEAFF
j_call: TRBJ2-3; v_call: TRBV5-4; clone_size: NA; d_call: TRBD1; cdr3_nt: TGTGCCAGCAGCTCTGGTCTCTGGGCAGGGGGCGCGTCAGATACGCAGTATTTT; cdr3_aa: CASSSGLWAGGASDTQYF
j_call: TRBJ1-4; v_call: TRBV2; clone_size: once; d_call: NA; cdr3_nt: TGTGCCAGCATGCAGGATGAAAAACTGTTTTTT; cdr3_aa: CASMQDEKLFF
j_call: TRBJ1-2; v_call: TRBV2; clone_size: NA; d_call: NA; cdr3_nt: TGTGCCAGCAGCGAACCCGCCAAAGCCGATAACTATGGCTACACCTTC; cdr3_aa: CASSEPAKADNYGYTF
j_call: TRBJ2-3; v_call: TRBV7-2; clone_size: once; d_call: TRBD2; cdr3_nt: TGTGCCAGCAGCTTAGAGGATAGCGGGGGACGGGGTACGCAGTATTTT; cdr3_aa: CASSLEDSGGRGTQYF
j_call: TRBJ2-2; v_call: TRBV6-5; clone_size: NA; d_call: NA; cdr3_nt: TGTGCCAGCCAGGGGTTCGATGGTGGGACCGGGGAGCTGTTTTTT; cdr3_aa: CASQGFDGGTGELFF
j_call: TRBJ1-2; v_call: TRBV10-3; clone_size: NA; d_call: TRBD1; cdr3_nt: TGTGCCATCAGTAGGGACAGATATTCCTATGGCTACACCTTC; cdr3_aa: CAISRDRYSYGYTF
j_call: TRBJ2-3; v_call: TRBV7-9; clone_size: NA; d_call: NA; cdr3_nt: TGTGCCAGCAGCTTTCTATTTTCTAGCACAGATACGCAGTATTTT; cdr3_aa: CASSFLFSSTDTQYF
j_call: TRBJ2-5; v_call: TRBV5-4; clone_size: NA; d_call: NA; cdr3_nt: TGTGCCAGCAGCCGCCGCGAGGGAGAGACCCAGTACTTC; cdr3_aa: CASSRREGETQYF
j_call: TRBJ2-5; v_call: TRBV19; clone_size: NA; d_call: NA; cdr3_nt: TGTGCCAGTAGTCCAGGGATACAAGAGACCCAGTACTTC; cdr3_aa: CASSPGIQETQYF
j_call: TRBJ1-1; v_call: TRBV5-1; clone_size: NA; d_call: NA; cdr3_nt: TGCGCCAGCAGCCCGGACGCCGGTGGAGGGAACACTGAAGCTTTCTTT; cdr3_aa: CASSPDAGGGNTEAFF
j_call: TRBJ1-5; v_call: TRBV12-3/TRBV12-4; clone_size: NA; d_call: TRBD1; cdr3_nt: TGTGCCAGCAACAGGGGTGAACAGCCCCAGCATTTT; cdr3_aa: CASNRGEQPQHF
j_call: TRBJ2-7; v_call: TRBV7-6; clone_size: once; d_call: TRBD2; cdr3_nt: TGTGCCAGCAGCAGGAGCGGGGGGTCCATCAACGAGCAGTACTTC; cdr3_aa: CASSRSGGSINEQYF
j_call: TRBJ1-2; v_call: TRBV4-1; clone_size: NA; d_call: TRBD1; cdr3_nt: TGCGCCAGCAGTCAGACAGGGGGATATGGCTACACCTTC; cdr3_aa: CASSQTGGYGYTF
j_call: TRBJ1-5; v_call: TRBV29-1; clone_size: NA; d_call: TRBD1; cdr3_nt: TGCAGCGTTTGGGGGGGACAGGGGAATCAGCCCCAGCATTTT; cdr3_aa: CSVWGGQGNQPQHF
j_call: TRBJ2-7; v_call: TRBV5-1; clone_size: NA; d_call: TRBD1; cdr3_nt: TGCGCCAGCAGCTTGGCGGGACAGGGGTACGAGCAGTACTTC; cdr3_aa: CASSLAGQGYEQYF
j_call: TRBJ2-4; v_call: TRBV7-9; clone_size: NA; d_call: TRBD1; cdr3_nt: TGTGCCAGCAGCCCCGGACAGGCCCCAGGCATTCAGTACTTC; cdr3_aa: CASSPGQAPGIQYF
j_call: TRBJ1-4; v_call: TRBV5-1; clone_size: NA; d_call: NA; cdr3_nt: TGCGCCAGCAGCTTGGCAGGGTATGAGGAAAAACTGTTTTTT; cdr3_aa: CASSLAGYEEKLFF
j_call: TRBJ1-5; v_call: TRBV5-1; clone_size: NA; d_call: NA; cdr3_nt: TGCGCCAGCAGTTACGGGGTGGATCAGCCCCAGCATTTT; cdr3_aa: CASSYGVDQPQHF
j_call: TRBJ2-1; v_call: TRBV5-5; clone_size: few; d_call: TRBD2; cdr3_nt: TGTGCCAGCAGCTTGGGTAGCGGGACATACAATGAGCAGTTCTTC; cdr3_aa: CASSLGSGTYNEQFF
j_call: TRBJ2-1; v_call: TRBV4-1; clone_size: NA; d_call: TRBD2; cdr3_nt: TGCGCCAGCAGCCAAGAGCGACTAGCGGGGGACAATGAGCAGTTCTTC; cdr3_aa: CASSQERLAGDNEQFF
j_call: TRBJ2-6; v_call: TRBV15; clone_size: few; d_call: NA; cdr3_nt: TGTGCCACCAGCAGTCGAGTCTCCGGGGCCAACGTCCTGACTTTC; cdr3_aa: CATSSRVSGANVLTF
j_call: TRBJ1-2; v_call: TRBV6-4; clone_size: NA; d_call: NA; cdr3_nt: TGTGCCAGCAGACAGGCCCGTCTACGTCCTAACTATGGCTACACCTTC; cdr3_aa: CASRQARLRPNYGYTF
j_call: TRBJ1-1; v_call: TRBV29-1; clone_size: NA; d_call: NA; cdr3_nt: TGCAGCGGCGGAGGGATGAACACTGAAGCTTTCTTT; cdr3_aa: CSGGGMNTEAFF
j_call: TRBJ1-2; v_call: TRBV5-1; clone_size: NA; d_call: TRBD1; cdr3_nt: TGCGCCAGCAGCTTGACAGGGGACTATGGCTACACCTTC; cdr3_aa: CASSLTGDYGYTF
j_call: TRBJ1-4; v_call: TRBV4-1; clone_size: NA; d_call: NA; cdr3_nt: TGCGCCAGCAGCCTAGAGGGGCTTGGCGCTTCAACTAATGAAAAACTGTTTTTT; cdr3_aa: CASSLEGLGASTNEKLFF
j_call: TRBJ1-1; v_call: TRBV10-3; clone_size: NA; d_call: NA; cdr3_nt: TGTGCCATCACAGGTGAAGCGAACACTGAAGCTTTCTTT; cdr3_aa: CAITGEANTEAFF
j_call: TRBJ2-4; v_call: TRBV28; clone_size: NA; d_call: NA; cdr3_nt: TGTGCCAGCAGTTTATACAGGGGACTGGGGGCCAAAAACATTCAGTACTTC; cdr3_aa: CASSLYRGLGAKNIQYF
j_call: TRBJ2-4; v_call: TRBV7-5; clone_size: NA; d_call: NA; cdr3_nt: TGTGCCAGAAGCTCCAAGGGCCCTTCGACAGCTGGGAAAAACATTCAGTACTTC; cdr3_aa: CARSSKGPSTAGKNIQYF
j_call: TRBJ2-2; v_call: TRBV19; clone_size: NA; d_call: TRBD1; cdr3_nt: TGTGCCACTAGACCCACGACAGGGCGATTCGGGGAGCTGTTTTTT; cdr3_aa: CATRPTTGRFGELFF
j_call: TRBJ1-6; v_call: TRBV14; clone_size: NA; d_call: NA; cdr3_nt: TGTGCCAGCAGCCAAGAGGCCAGTAATTCACCCCTCCACTTT; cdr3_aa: CASSQEASNSPLHF
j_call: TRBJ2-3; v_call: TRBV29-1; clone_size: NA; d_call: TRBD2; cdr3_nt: TGCAGCGTTGACGGCGGGGGGAAGACAGATACGCAGTATTTT; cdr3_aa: CSVDGGGKTDTQYF
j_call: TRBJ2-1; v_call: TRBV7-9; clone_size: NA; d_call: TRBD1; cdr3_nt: TGTGCCAGCAGCTGGACAGGGGACGACAATGAGCAGTTCTTC; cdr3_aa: CASSWTGDDNEQFF
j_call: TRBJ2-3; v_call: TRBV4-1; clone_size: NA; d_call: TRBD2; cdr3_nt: TGCGCCAGCAGCCAAGTTAGCGGGGGGGGTCTCGATACGCAGTATTTT; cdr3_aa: CASSQVSGGGLDTQYF
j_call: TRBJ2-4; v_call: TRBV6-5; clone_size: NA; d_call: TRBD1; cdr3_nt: TGTGCCAGCAGACGCCCCGGGACAGAAAACATTCAGTACTTC; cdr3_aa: CASRRPGTENIQYF
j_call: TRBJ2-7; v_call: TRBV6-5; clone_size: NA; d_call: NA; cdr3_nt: TGTGCCAGCAGTCCCCGGGATAATACCTACGAGCAGTACTTC; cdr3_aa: CASSPRDNTYEQYF
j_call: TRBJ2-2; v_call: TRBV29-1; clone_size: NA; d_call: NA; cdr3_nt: TGCAGCGCCAGAACGGCGGCCACCGGGGAGCTGTTTTTT; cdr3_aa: CSARTAATGELFF
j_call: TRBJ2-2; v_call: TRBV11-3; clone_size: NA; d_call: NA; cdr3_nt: TGTGCCAGCAGCTTAGATGGGGTCGGCAGGGGACCCACCGGGGAGCTGTTTTTT; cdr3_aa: CASSLDGVGRGPTGELFF
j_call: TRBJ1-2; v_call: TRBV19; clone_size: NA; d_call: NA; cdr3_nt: TGTGCCAGTAGTATAGGGGACAGCTACACCTTC; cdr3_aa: CASSIGDSYTF
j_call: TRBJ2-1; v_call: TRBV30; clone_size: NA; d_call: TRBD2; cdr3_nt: TGTGCCTGGAGTAGACTAGCGGGGGGGCGGGATGAGCAGTTCTTC; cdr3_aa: CAWSRLAGGRDEQFF
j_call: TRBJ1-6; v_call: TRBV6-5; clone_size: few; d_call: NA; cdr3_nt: TGTGCCAGCAGGGGACTGTATAATTCACCCCTCCACTTT; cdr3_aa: CASRGLYNSPLHF
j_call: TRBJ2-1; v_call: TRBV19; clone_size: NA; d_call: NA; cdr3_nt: TGTGCCAGTAGTCCCCAGGCGGGGGCGTACAATGAGCAGTTCTTC; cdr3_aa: CASSPQAGAYNEQFF
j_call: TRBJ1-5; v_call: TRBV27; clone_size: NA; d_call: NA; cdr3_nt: TGTGCCAGCAGTTTAGCCGGGACACGGCCCCAGCATTTT; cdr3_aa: CASSLAGTRPQHF
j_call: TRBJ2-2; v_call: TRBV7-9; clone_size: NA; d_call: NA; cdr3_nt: TGTGCCAGCAGCTTAGGGGCCTCGAACACCGGGGAGCTGTTTTTT; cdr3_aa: CASSLGASNTGELFF
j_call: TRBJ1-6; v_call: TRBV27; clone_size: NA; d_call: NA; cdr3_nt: TGTGCCAGCAGTTTATCGATCTGGAGCTCCTATAATTCACCCCTCCACTTT; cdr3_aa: CASSLSIWSSYNSPLHF
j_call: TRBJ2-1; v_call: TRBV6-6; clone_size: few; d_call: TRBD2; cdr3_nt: TGTGCCAGCAGGATTAGCGGGATCGGGAACAATGAGCAGTTCTTC; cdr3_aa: CASRISGIGNNEQFF